These 15 T cell receptor beta chains were all obtained from the same sample, sequenced in a study of blood T cell repertoires in COVID-19. Data came from immunoSEQ multiplex PCR; TCRdb stores just in-frame clones and leaves some out. The sample lists 250,000 or so clones; about 85% were seen once. The sample consisted of peripheral blood. These TCRs come from a man between 18 and 29 years old with active or convalescent COVID-19.

The rearrangement links TRBV6-6 to TRBJ1-1; 7 bases align to TRBD1. There are 15 residues in the CDR3. The ends lost 7 bases at V and 2 bases at J; junction bases unmatched: 10. Germline lookup yields CDR1 MNHNY and CDR2 SVGAGI (reference sequence). The CDR3 sequence: CASTLPDRANTEAFF. The CDR3 nucleotides are TGTGCCAGCACTCTACCAGACAGGGCAAACACTGAAGCTTTCTTT.

The rearrangement links TRBV30 to TRBJ1-2; perhaps TRBD1 as D (6 bases). The germline V gene has CDR1 GTSNPN and CDR2 SVGIG (reference sequence). V was trimmed by 1 base and J by 9 bases, leaving 15 bases between them. This CDR3 spans 13 amino acids. The CDR3 region is CAWSAQGSRSYTF. CDR3 nucleotide sequence: TGTGCCTGGAGTGCACAGGGAAGCAGAAGCTACACCTTC.

CDR3 coding DNA: TGCAGTGCGGACCGGGAGGGCCGTCGGTTCTTC. Translating it yields CSADREGRRFF. V is TRBV20-1 and J is TRBJ2-1, with 8 bases lining up with TRBD2. There are 11 residues in the CDR3. Germline-derived CDR1 and CDR2 are DFQATT and SNEGSKA (reference sequence). V lost 6 bases to trimming and J lost 15 bases; unmatched junction nucleotides: 10.

The chain has TRBV6-6 and TRBJ2-5, with TRBD1 identical over 9 bases. The trim removed 2 bases at V and 1 base at J, leaving 5 bases unmatched. CDR3 size: 16 residues. Germline CDR1 reads MNHNY; CDR2 reads SVGAGI (reference sequence). The CDR3 is CASSYGQGNLQETQYF. The CDR3 DNA reads TGTGCCAGCAGTTACGGACAGGGGAACCTCCAAGAGACCCAGTACTTC.

The J gene is TRBJ2-7, the V gene TRBV29-1; D might be TRBD2 (6 bases). The CDR3 has 15 residues. V was pared by 3 bases and J by 7 bases, with 22 bases between. Per germline, CDR1 SQVTM and CDR2 ANQGSEA. For the CDR3, the DNA is TGCAGCGTTGAGCTCGGTGGAGGGCCTGTGGGTGAGCAGTACTTC. The encoded protein is CSVELGGGPVGEQYF.

The chain links TRBV5-1 to TRBJ2-2; maybe TRBD1 (6 bases). V lost 9 bases and J lost 6, with 18 bases in between. The CDR3 extends over 14 amino acids. CDR1 and CDR2 (germline): SGHRS, YFSETQ. The CDR3 reads CATSNGGASGELFF. The CDR3 DNA sequence: TGCGCCACCAGTAATGGGGGCGCATCCGGGGAGCTGTTTTTT.

In nucleotides, the CDR3 is TGTGCCAGCAGTCCTAGCGTGGAGGAGTTCTTC. Protein: CASSPSVEEFF. This chain joins TRBV12-3 or TRBV12-4 and TRBJ2-1; possible D gene TRBD2, 6 bases. With 5 bases removed from V and 14 bases from J, the gap between germline ends came to 13 bases. This CDR3 has 11 amino acids.

V usage is TRBV6-5 and J usage is TRBJ1-2; D possibly corresponds to TRBD1 (6 bases). V lost 6 bases, J lost 3 bases, and 8 bases lay in between. Germline V gene sequence: CDR1 MNHEY, CDR2 SVGAGI. The CDR3 is made up of 12 amino acids. CDR3 coding DNA: TGTGCCAGCAGGACAGGAGACTATGGCTACACCTTC. Its protein is CASRTGDYGYTF.

With respect to this clone: At the DNA level, this CDR3 is encoded by other sequences in the same sample as well. V gene TRBV28 combines with J gene TRBJ1-2, with D unclear. The CDR3 totals 12 residues. Trimming left V 3 bases short and J 4 bases short, with 6 bases between. CDR1 is MDHEN and CDR2 is SYDVKM in the germline V gene. The CDR3 DNA follows: TGTGCCAGCAGTTTGCGCCTCTATGGCTACACCTTC. Amino acids: CASSLRLYGYTF.

The rearrangement joins TRBV5-1 to TRBJ2-5; 7 bases map to TRBD2. Germline lookup yields CDR1 SGHRS and CDR2 YFSETQ. J gave up 5 bases and V 0 bases, and 7 bases lay outside the gene matches. CDR3 size: 15 residues. The CDR3 coding sequence is TGCGCCAGCAGCTTGGATGGCGGGAGATGGGAGACCCAGTACTTC. Protein product: CASSLDGGRWETQYF.

The J gene is TRBJ1-1, the V gene TRBV29-1, with 7 bases that match TRBD1. Trimming cost V 4 bases and J 0 bases; bases outside gene matches: 8. Germline assignment: CDR1 SQVTM and CDR2 ANQGSEA. This CDR3 is 15 amino acids long. The CDR3 bases are TGCAGCGTTGGACAGGGATGGGGGATGAACACTGAAGCTTTCTTT. It translates to CSVGQGWGMNTEAFF.

This rearrangement joins TRBV28 to TRBJ2-7; the D gene is possibly TRBD2 (6 bases). Deletions cut 6 bases from V and 9 bases from J, with 15 bases between. CDR1 is MDHEN, CDR2 SYDVKM, per germline. CDR3 length: 12 amino acids. Here the CDR3 reads CASRRLGQTQYF. CDR3 coding DNA: TGTGCCAGCAGACGACTAGGGCAGACGCAGTACTTC.

The gene calls are TRBV28 and TRBJ1-2; 7 positions agree with TRBD1. Germline CDR1 MDHEN, CDR2 SYDVKM. The CDR3 runs to 13 residues. Germline trimming cut 5 bases from V and 4 bases from J; bases unmatched to any gene: 4. The CDR3 loop reads CASSGDSLYGYTF. The CDR3 bases are TGTGCCAGCAGTGGGGACAGTCTCTATGGCTACACCTTC.

The V call is TRBV9, the J call TRBJ1-1, with D perhaps matching TRBD1 (5 bases). Trimming cost V 10 bases and J 0 bases, with 16 bases left between them. The germline V gene encodes CDR1 SGDLS and CDR2 YYNGEE. The CDR3 covers 14 residues. The CDR3 region is CASRRGNMNTEAFF. The CDR3, as DNA: TGTGCCTCCCGTAGGGGCAACATGAACACTGAAGCTTTCTTT.

The V call is TRBV7-9, the J call TRBJ2-7; D gene uncertain. The germline CDR1 and CDR2 sequences are SEHNR and FQNEAQ (reference sequence). V gave up 1 base and J gave up 2 bases, with 12 bases separating them. This CDR3 has 15 amino acids. The DNA of the CDR3 is TGTGCCAGCAGCTTAGTGCGCGGCTCGGCCTACGAGCAGTACTTC. Amino acids: CASSLVRGSAYEQYF.